One and the same sample provided the 16 T cell receptor delta chains below, sequenced in a study of Vδ1+ human thymocytes. General study results and limits: In the thymus, TRG and TRD repertoires looked highly polyclonal with Gaussian CDR3 lengths.

The antigens these receptors bind are not known. RNA was extracted from the cells and then reverse transcribed. Multiplex PCR used pooled V-gene forward primers and a constant-region reverse primer to amplify CDR3s. TCRdb redid the clone calls on the multiplex PCR reads with CATT. Of over 45,000 delta-chain clones in the sample, about 16% were seen once. Sequences were obtained from Vdelta1+ gamma-delta thymocytes from the thymus. Subset in this sample: FACS-sorted CD3+ TCRalphabeta- TCRVdelta1+ TCRVdelta2- thymocytes. Receptors were obtained from a boy in the first two years of life who had congenital heart surgery.

Only a few counts were recorded for this clone. This sample also contains other DNA sequences that code for the same CDR3. The chain links TRDV2 to TRDJ1, with 11 positions matching TRDD3. Germline V gene sequence: CDR1 GEAIGNYY, CDR2 EKD. The CDR3 has 18 residues. Trimming at V came to 0 bases and at J to 0 bases, leaving 8 bases not matched to a gene. CDR3 nucleotide sequence: TGTGCCTGTGACACCGTCCTGGGGGATACTCCGTACACCGATAAACTCATCTTT. Its protein product is CACDTVLGDTPYTDKLIF.

V and J are TRDV1 and TRDJ1; D may be TRDD2 (6 bases). CDR3 length equals 19 residues. Per the germline V gene, CDR1 is TSWWSYY and CDR2 is QGS. V lost 0 bases to trimming and J lost 0 bases, with 20 bases between them. The CDR3 nucleotides are TGTGCTCTTGGGGAACTCTTATTCCTTCCCCGGACGTACACCGATAAACTCATCTTT. Translated, it gives CALGELLFLPRTYTDKLIF.

The J gene is TRDJ1, the V gene TRDV1; tentative D call: TRDD2 (6 bases). Germline V gene lookup returns CDR1 TSWWSYY and CDR2 QGS. The CDR3 extends over 14 amino acids. Trimming took off 2 bases at V and 10 bases at J, with 17 bases between the two ends. The CDR3 here is CALGEFVLRRGLIF. For the CDR3, the DNA is TGTGCTCTTGGGGAATTTGTCCTACGTAGGGGACTCATCTTT.

In this sample, this clone turned up a few times. The rearrangement links TRDV1 to TRDJ1, with D maybe TRDD3 (6 bases). CDR1 TSWWSYY and CDR2 QGS come from the germline V gene. With 4 bases removed from V and 2 bases from J, the gap between germline ends came to 14 bases. There are 15 residues in the CDR3. CDR3 nucleotide sequence: TGTGCTCTTGGGGTACGATACGGACCGACCGATAAACTCATCTTT. It codes for CALGVRYGPTDKLIF.

This clone was detected only once. The gene calls are TRDV1 and TRDJ1, with 12 bases lining up with TRDD3. V dropped 5 bases and J dropped 0; count of bases not matched to a gene: 7. Per the germline V gene, CDR1 is TSWWSYY and CDR2 is QGS. CDR3 size: 17 residues. The CDR3 bases are TGTGCTCTTGGGATTCCCCCTGGGGGATACGACACCGATAAACTCATCTTT. It translates to CALGIPPGGYDTDKLIF.

This clone was recorded a few times. The V and J genes are TRDV1 and TRDJ1; TRDD2 matches at 7 bases. V was clipped by 5 bases and J by 0 bases; unmatched bases: 3. CDR1 and CDR2 (germline): TSWWSYY, QGS. This CDR3 is built from 14 residues. The CDR3 bases are TGTGCTCTTGGGATACTTCCTAACACCGATAAACTCATCTTT. Amino acid sequence: CALGILPNTDKLIF.

The chain recombines TRDV1 with TRDJ1; TRDD3 might be the D (9 bases). The germline V gene encodes CDR1 TSWWSYY and CDR2 QGS. The CDR3 totals 24 residues. V lost 2 bases and J 2 bases, leaving 39 bases between the germline ends. The CDR3 is CALGETSFGLPRIYWGRSTDKLIF. The CDR3 DNA sequence: TGTGCTCTTGGGGAAACATCCTTCGGCCTTCCTAGGATCTACTGGGGGAGATCAACCGATAAACTCATCTTT.

The table lists this clone with a few counts. The rearrangement links TRDV1 to TRDJ1, with 13 bases that match TRDD3. This CDR3 comprises 24 residues. The J segment lost 2 bases and the V segment lost 0 bases, leaving 24 bases of the junction unmatched. CDR1 is TSWWSYY and CDR2 is QGS in the germline V gene. CDR3: CALGELGIVAFLDWGIRRTDKLIF. The CDR3 DNA follows: TGTGCTCTTGGGGAACTGGGCATTGTCGCCTTCCTAGACTGGGGGATACGGAGAACCGATAAACTCATCTTT.

There are many counts of this clone. The chain is built from TRDV2 and TRDJ1; 8 positions agree with TRDD3. The junction had 12 bases not matched to a gene; V was cut back by 0 bases and J by 1 base. The length of the CDR3 is 18 residues. Germline V gives CDR1 GEAIGNYY, CDR2 EKD. The CDR3 sequence: CACDTGHMILGGTDKLIF. The CDR3 DNA reads TGTGCCTGTGACACCGGGCATATGATACTGGGGGGCACCGATAAACTCATCTTT.

This clone was seen more than once but under ten times. The genes are TRDV1 and TRDJ1, with TRDD3 matching over 8 bases. The CDR3 length is 16 residues. J gave up 7 bases and V 2 bases, and 12 bases lay outside the gene matches. Germline V lookup: CDR1 TSWWSYY, CDR2 QGS. The CDR3 DNA follows: TGTGCTCTTGGGGAAGGGGAGGTCTGGGGGACACCTAAACTCATCTTT. It codes for CALGEGEVWGTPKLIF.

The rearrangement joins TRDV1 to TRDJ1; possible D gene TRDD2, 6 bases. Germline V CDR1 and CDR2: TSWWSYY, QGS. Deletions cut 4 bases from V and 2 bases from J, with 26 bases between. This CDR3 spans 19 amino acids. The CDR3 DNA sequence: TGTGCTCTTGGGGCTTCAAACCTTCCAAACCCACTAGGAACCGATAAACTCATCTTT. It yields the protein CALGASNLPNPLGTDKLIF.

In its sample, this clone was seen once. The chain carries TRDV1 and TRDJ1, with 10 bases matching TRDD3. V trimming: 0 bases; J trimming: 1 base; junction bases outside the gene matches: 14. This CDR3 spans 20 amino acids. Germline V CDR1 and CDR2: TSWWSYY, QGS. The CDR3 spells CALGELTSTSWGIGTDKLIF. In DNA, the CDR3 is TGTGCTCTTGGGGAACTGACTTCCACGTCCTGGGGGATAGGCACCGATAAACTCATCTTT.

This clone has just a few counts. V is TRDV1 and J is TRDJ1; 12 bases agree with TRDD3. Germline values: CDR1 TSWWSYY, CDR2 QGS. The CDR3 has 30 amino acids. V was pared by 3 bases and J by 10 bases, with 54 bases of the junction left unmatched. The CDR3: CALGDSISCWGIRDPIYHEPDTGPDIGLIF. As DNA, the CDR3 is TGTGCTCTTGGGGACTCAATTTCCTGCTGGGGGATACGGGACCCGATATACCACGAACCGGATACGGGACCCGATATCGGACTCATCTTT.

J is TRDJ1 and V is TRDV1; unclear D gene. Germline CDR1 reads TSWWSYY; CDR2 reads QGS. This CDR3 region has 14 residues. The V gene lost 6 bases and the J gene lost 3 bases, with 14 bases spanning the gap. The CDR3 loop is CALGEGTLADKLIF. The CDR3 DNA is TGTGCTCTTGGAGAAGGGACCTTGGCCGATAAACTCATCTTT.

This clone was recorded a few times. The chain recombines TRDV1 with TRDJ1; TRDD3 is a possible D gene (8 bases). V lost 3 bases to trimming and J lost 0 bases, with 26 bases between them. The V gene's germline CDR1 is TSWWSYY and CDR2 QGS. CDR3 length: 20 amino acids. CDR3 sequence reads: CALGDVTISYLGEYTDKLIF. The CDR3 DNA reads TGTGCTCTTGGGGACGTCACCATTTCCTACCTGGGGGAGTACACCGATAAACTCATCTTT.

The chain uses TRDV1 and TRDJ1; 10 nucleotides match TRDD3. V shed 1 base and J 9 bases; nucleotides not matched to a gene: 17. Looked up from germline, CDR1 is TSWWSYY and CDR2 is QGS. The CDR3 sequence is 18 residues long. In nucleotides, the CDR3 is TGTGCTCTTGGGGAACGCCTTCCTGGACTGGGGGATGATAAGGAACTCATCTTT. It is translated as CALGERLPGLGDDKELIF.